A selection of T cell receptor beta chains follows, all from one sample in a study of beta chain features in type 1 diabetes. Generated by immunoSEQ multiplex PCR, the TCRdb table keeps only in-frame clones and is missing some. The profile covers about 290,000 clones, with roughly 8% appearing a single time and more than 1% taken by the ten largest. The sample comprised central memory CD4+ T cells from blood. All receptors come from a woman younger than 30 in good health. Each CDR3 is given with its conserved first and last residue. The D gene is left open where the match is weak. Clone size is shown for a subset of rows, as once, few, many or a class of expanded clone.

v_gene: TRBV6-5
abundance: .
d_gene: TRBD2
j_gene: TRBJ2-3
CDR3nt: TGTGCCAGCGGCCTAGCGGGAGGGGCGGATACGCAGTATTTT
CDR3aa: CASGLAGGADTQYF

v_gene: TRBV7-2
abundance: .
d_gene: .
j_gene: TRBJ2-1
CDR3nt: TGTGCCAGCAGCTTAGTCGGCCTAGACTACAATGAGCAGTTCTTC
CDR3aa: CASSLVGLDYNEQFF

v_gene: TRBV6-5
abundance: few
d_gene: .
j_gene: TRBJ2-5
CDR3nt: TGTGCCAGCAGGCAATTAGGGGAGACCCAGTACTTC
CDR3aa: CASRQLGETQYF

v_gene: TRBV7-2
abundance: many
d_gene: .
j_gene: TRBJ1-2
CDR3nt: TGTGCCAGCAGCCAGACACAGGGTAATGGCTACACCTTC
CDR3aa: CASSQTQGNGYTF

v_gene: TRBV7-8
abundance: few
d_gene: .
j_gene: TRBJ1-1
CDR3nt: TGTGCCAGCAGCTTAGTAGTAGGAGGTTCCTATGAAGCTTTCTTT
CDR3aa: CASSLVVGGSYEAFF

v_gene: TRBV19
abundance: .
d_gene: .
j_gene: TRBJ1-1
CDR3nt: TGTGCCAGTAGTATATGGATGACTGAAGCTTTCTTT
CDR3aa: CASSIWMTEAFF

v_gene: TRBV7-3
abundance: .
d_gene: TRBD2
j_gene: TRBJ2-2
CDR3nt: TGTGCCAGCAGCACACTAGCGGGGTACACCGGGGAGCTGTTTTTT
CDR3aa: CASSTLAGYTGELFF

v_gene: TRBV29-1
abundance: many
d_gene: .
j_gene: TRBJ2-3
CDR3nt: TGCAGCGTTGAGAGGGGCACAGATACGCAGTATTTT
CDR3aa: CSVERGTDTQYF

v_gene: TRBV27
abundance: many
d_gene: .
j_gene: TRBJ1-2
CDR3nt: TGTGCCAGCAGTGCGGCAGGTTGGGGTGGCTACACCTTC
CDR3aa: CASSAAGWGGYTF

v_gene: TRBV18
abundance: few
d_gene: TRBD2
j_gene: TRBJ2-1
CDR3nt: TGTGCCAGCTCACCAATCGGGAGGGCCAACAATGAGCAGTTCTTC
CDR3aa: CASSPIGRANNEQFF

v_gene: TRBV7-9
abundance: few
d_gene: TRBD1
j_gene: TRBJ2-2
CDR3nt: TGTGCCAGCAGCAGTGGACAGGGTGATGGGCCCGGGGAGCTGTTTTTT
CDR3aa: CASSSGQGDGPGELFF

v_gene: TRBV28
abundance: .
d_gene: .
j_gene: TRBJ2-7
CDR3nt: TGTGCCAGCAGTTCCAGAGTAGCGGTCCATATCTACGAGCAGTACTTC
CDR3aa: CASSSRVAVHIYEQYF

v_gene: TRBV7-2
abundance: few
d_gene: TRBD2
j_gene: TRBJ2-5
CDR3nt: TGTGCCAGCAGCATGAGCGGGGGGGATTCGTCCCAGTACTTC
CDR3aa: CASSMSGGDSSQYF

v_gene: TRBV14
abundance: many
d_gene: .
j_gene: TRBJ2-7
CDR3nt: TGTGCCAGCAGCCAAGCGTCCGGCTACGAGCAGTACTTC
CDR3aa: CASSQASGYEQYF

v_gene: TRBV7-2
abundance: many
d_gene: .
j_gene: TRBJ2-1
CDR3nt: TGTGCCAGCACCTCCATTTCGAGCTCCTACAATGAGCAGTTCTTC
CDR3aa: CASTSISSSYNEQFF

v_gene: TRBV7-2
abundance: .
d_gene: .
j_gene: TRBJ2-5
CDR3nt: TGTGCCAGCAGCTTAGGTTTCGGACAGTACCAAGAGACCCAGTACTTC
CDR3aa: CASSLGFGQYQETQYF

v_gene: TRBV9
abundance: few
d_gene: TRBD1
j_gene: TRBJ2-1
CDR3nt: TGTGCCAGCAGCCCCCATGGACAGGGGGCCAATGAGCAGTTCTTC
CDR3aa: CASSPHGQGANEQFF

v_gene: TRBV29-1
abundance: .
d_gene: TRBD1
j_gene: TRBJ1-2
CDR3nt: TGCAGCGCGATGCGGGACAGGGGTGGCTACACCTTC
CDR3aa: CSAMRDRGGYTF

v_gene: TRBV4-1
abundance: .
d_gene: .
j_gene: TRBJ1-1
CDR3nt: TGCGCCAGCAGCCAAGGGGGGGGATGGGTTGAAGCTTTCTTT
CDR3aa: CASSQGGGWVEAFF

v_gene: TRBV4-1
abundance: .
d_gene: .
j_gene: TRBJ2-7
CDR3nt: TGCGCCAGCAGCCAGACGGACTTTGACGAGCAGTACTTC
CDR3aa: CASSQTDFDEQYF

v_gene: TRBV5-4
abundance: few
d_gene: TRBD1
j_gene: TRBJ2-6
CDR3nt: TGTGCCAGCAGCTTGGGACAGGGGATGTCTGGGGCCAACGTCCTGACTTTC
CDR3aa: CASSLGQGMSGANVLTF

v_gene: TRBV7-2
abundance: .
d_gene: TRBD2
j_gene: TRBJ2-1
CDR3nt: TGTGCCAGCAGCTTAGGGGGGACTAGCGGGAGATTAAGTGAGCAGTTCTTC
CDR3aa: CASSLGGTSGRLSEQFF

v_gene: TRBV5-4
abundance: .
d_gene: .
j_gene: TRBJ2-7
CDR3nt: TGTGCCAGCAGCTTGGATTTAGAGCAGTACTTC
CDR3aa: CASSLDLEQYF

v_gene: TRBV7-9
abundance: .
d_gene: TRBD1
j_gene: TRBJ2-1
CDR3nt: TGTGCCAGCAAGAGAGCTGGGACAGGGCTGAATGAGCAGTTCTTC
CDR3aa: CASKRAGTGLNEQFF

v_gene: TRBV6-1
abundance: .
d_gene: .
j_gene: TRBJ1-5
CDR3nt: TGTGCCAGCACAAAATTCTGGGATCAGCCCCAGCATTTT
CDR3aa: CASTKFWDQPQHF

v_gene: TRBV5-4
abundance: .
d_gene: .
j_gene: TRBJ2-5
CDR3nt: TGTGCCAGCAGATCGGACCACCCAGAGACCCAGTACTTC
CDR3aa: CASRSDHPETQYF

v_gene: TRBV27
abundance: .
d_gene: TRBD2
j_gene: TRBJ2-1
CDR3nt: TGTGCCAGCAGTTTGCCGGGACTAGTGCGTGAGCAGTTCTTC
CDR3aa: CASSLPGLVREQFF

v_gene: TRBV9
abundance: .
d_gene: TRBD2
j_gene: TRBJ2-3
CDR3nt: TGTGCCAGCAGCGATGGACTAGCGGGGGGAGGTTTAGATACGCAGTATTTT
CDR3aa: CASSDGLAGGGLDTQYF

v_gene: TRBV2
abundance: .
d_gene: .
j_gene: TRBJ2-1
CDR3nt: TGTGCCAGCAGCCGGGAGGCGCCAGGGGGAGGCAATGAGCAGTTCTTC
CDR3aa: CASSREAPGGGNEQFF

v_gene: TRBV9
abundance: .
d_gene: .
j_gene: TRBJ2-2
CDR3nt: TGTGCCAGCTCCCGGGAGAGGTACACCGGGGAGCTGTTTTTT
CDR3aa: CASSRERYTGELFF

v_gene: TRBV4-1
abundance: many
d_gene: .
j_gene: TRBJ2-5
CDR3nt: TGCGCCAGCAGCCAAGACTGGATCCAAGAGACCCAGTACTTC
CDR3aa: CASSQDWIQETQYF

v_gene: TRBV28
abundance: .
d_gene: .
j_gene: TRBJ1-3
CDR3nt: TGTGCCAGCAGTTTGTTGGCAGCCGGAAACACCATATATTTT
CDR3aa: CASSLLAAGNTIYF

v_gene: TRBV15
abundance: .
d_gene: TRBD2
j_gene: TRBJ2-2
CDR3nt: TGTGCCACCCGTGGCGGGGGGGCGGACACCGGGGAGCTGTTTTTT
CDR3aa: CATRGGGADTGELFF

v_gene: TRBV5-4
abundance: .
d_gene: .
j_gene: TRBJ2-4
CDR3nt: TGTGCCAGCAGCCGGTCTACGGGCAAAAACATTCAGTACTTC
CDR3aa: CASSRSTGKNIQYF

v_gene: TRBV2
abundance: .
d_gene: .
j_gene: TRBJ2-5
CDR3nt: TGTGCCAGCAGTGTCCGTGAGACCCAGTACTTC
CDR3aa: CASSVRETQYF

v_gene: TRBV18
abundance: few
d_gene: .
j_gene: TRBJ1-4
CDR3nt: TGTGCCAGCTCACCAGATAACGCCCCTAATGAAAAACTGTTTTTT
CDR3aa: CASSPDNAPNEKLFF